A single T cell receptor beta chain is shown here with its context. Antigen unknown. The sample comes from a study of CD8 T cells in Susac syndrome. The study's findings and limits: The CD4+ T cell repertoires in Susac syndrome did not show any clonal expansion.

When the RNA was reverse transcribed, random hexamers were used with an input of roughly 0.45 to 1 ug. Each CDR3 protein is one row after TCRdb ran MiXCR on the immunoSEQ multiplex PCR reads. The data contain about 210,000 distinct CDR3 sequences, about 94% of them singletons. The CDR3 is 16 amino acids. Trimming removed 5 bases from V and 6 bases from J, with 19 bases in between. Germline-derived CDR1 and CDR2 are SEHNR and FQNEAQ (reference sequence). Isolation of CD8+ and CD4+ T cells was performed negatively, whereas enrichment of TEMRA cells was done by FACS. This TCR derives from a human donor with Susac syndrome. Material: CD4+ T cells from PBMCs. The chain employs TRBV7-9 and TRBJ1-4; D is undetermined. CDR3 in amino acids: CASSGRDRVRDEKLFF. Written as DNA, the CDR3 is TGTGCCAGCAGCGGGAGAGATAGAGTTCGGGATGAAAAACTGTTTTTT.